The 21 T cell receptor beta chains below come from one sample, sequenced in a study of blood T cell repertoires in COVID-19. Sequenced by immunoSEQ multiplex PCR; TCRdb stores in-frame clones only, minus some. In the table there are under 250,000 clones, under 90% of which are singletons. Sequenced input: peripheral blood. Source of these receptors: a man aged 50 or older with COVID-19, enrolled during active disease.

As DNA, the CDR3 is TGTGCCAGCAGACCACCGGGACAGGGCTCCTACGAGCAGTACTTC. Encoded protein: CASRPPGQGSYEQYF. The chain carries TRBV28 and TRBJ2-7; 9 bases line up with TRBD1. Germline-derived CDR1 and CDR2 are MDHEN and SYDVKM. Trimming at V came to 6 bases and at J to 0 bases, leaving 6 bases not matched to a gene. The CDR3 runs 15 residues.

The rearrangement uses TRBV3-1 (or the pseudogene TRBV3-2) and TRBJ1-5, with unresolved D. Trimming removed 3 bases from V and 6 bases from J, with 15 bases in between. The CDR3 sequence is 15 residues long. Germline CDR1 LGHDT, CDR2 YNNKEL (reference sequence). The chain's CDR3 is CASSQGRSFSQPQHF. DNA of the CDR3: TGTGCCAGCAGCCAGGGGAGATCGTTTTCTCAGCCCCAGCATTTT.

The V and J genes are TRBV10-3 and TRBJ2-5; 7 nucleotides line up with TRBD1. V lost 6 bases to trimming and J lost 0 bases; unmatched junction nucleotides: 4. CDR3 size: 14 residues. Germline V gene data show CDR1 as ENHRY and CDR2 as SYGVKD. The CDR3, as DNA: TGTGCCATCAGCGACAGGGCTAACCAAGAGACCCAGTACTTC. Translation: CAISDRANQETQYF.

The V and J genes are TRBV4-2 and TRBJ1-5; no definite D call. The CDR3 length is 14 residues. V lost 0 bases, J lost 3 bases, and 6 bases lay in between. CDR1 LGHNA and CDR2 YNFKEQ come from the germline V gene. This CDR3 is CASSQDQSNQPQHF. The CDR3 coding sequence is TGTGCCAGCAGCCAAGATCAGTCCAATCAGCCCCAGCATTTT.

This chain joins TRBV18 and TRBJ2-2, with D perhaps TRBD2 (6 bases). V lost 2 bases, J lost 2 bases, and 12 bases lay in between. The CDR3 contains 16 residues. Germline-derived CDR1 and CDR2 are KGHSH and LQKENI. The CDR3 reads CASSPGRQLNTGELFF. The CDR3 nucleotides read TGTGCCAGCTCACCAGGGAGGCAGCTAAACACCGGGGAGCTGTTTTTT.

DNA for the CDR3: TGTGCCAGCAGCCTAGCGGGGGGCCTTAGCTCCTACAATGAGCAGTTCTTC. This gives the protein CASSLAGGLSSYNEQFF. V and J are TRBV5-4 and TRBJ2-1; TRBD2 matches at 11 bases. J was trimmed by 0 bases and V by 4 bases; bases with no gene match: 6. This CDR3 has 17 residues. Germline V CDR1 and CDR2: SGHNT, YYREEE (reference sequence).

The table lists this clone with a count of one. The V and J genes are TRBV14 and TRBJ2-2; D might be TRBD1 (6 bases). The CDR3 totals 16 residues. V lost 4 bases, J lost 4 bases, and 16 bases lay in between. Germline V CDR1 and CDR2: SGHDN, FVKESK. The CDR3 region has the DNA TGTGCCAGCAGCCCGTTTACAGGGATGGGCACCGGGGAGCTGTTTTTT. It encodes CASSPFTGMGTGELFF.

The chain joins TRBV19 to TRBJ2-7; 7 nucleotides line up with TRBD1. The CDR3 sequence is 15 residues long. Looked up from germline, CDR1 is LNHDA and CDR2 is SQIVND (reference sequence). With 4 bases clipped from V and 7 bases from J, the junction kept 13 bases outside the gene matches. The CDR3 nucleotides are TGTGCCAGTAGTACCACAGGGGCCGGAGAGGGTGAGCAGTACTTC. This encodes CASSTTGAGEGEQYF.

The chain links TRBV25-1 to TRBJ2-1; 10 bases fit TRBD2. V shed 10 bases, J shed 6 bases, and the junction held 6 bases outside the gene matches. This CDR3 contains 13 residues. Germline CDR1 MGHDK, CDR2 SYGVNS. CDR3 coding DNA: TGTGCCACCTGGACTAGCGGAGTCAATGAGCAGTTCTTC. Residues: CATWTSGVNEQFF.

The J gene is TRBJ1-1, the V gene TRBV19; maybe TRBD1 (6 bases). V lost 1 base and J lost 5, with 14 bases in between. Germline V gives CDR1 LNHDA, CDR2 SQIVND (reference sequence). This CDR3 has 15 residues. The CDR3 region is CASSIGWKGTTEAFF. DNA of the CDR3: TGTGCCAGTAGTATAGGGTGGAAGGGGACAACTGAAGCTTTCTTT.

This clone was counted once. V usage is TRBV18 and J usage is TRBJ1-5, with a possible D match to TRBD1 (6 bases). Germline CDR1 reads KGHSH; CDR2 reads LQKENI. Trimming left V 6 bases short and J 5 bases short, with 11 bases between. The CDR3 has 13 residues. CDR3 nucleotide sequence: TGTGCCAGCTCGCAGGGGCGAGATCAGCCCCAGCATTTT. Protein product: CASSQGRDQPQHF.

This chain connects TRBV5-1 to TRBJ2-1; 7 bases map to TRBD2. CDR1 SGHRS and CDR2 YFSETQ come from the germline V gene. The trim removed 0 bases at V and 3 bases at J, leaving 6 bases unmatched. The CDR3 spans 16 residues. CDR3 loop: CASSLGVLAVYNEQFF. CDR3 bases: TGCGCCAGCAGCTTGGGGGTGCTAGCGGTCTACAATGAGCAGTTCTTC.

The V gene is TRBV2, the J gene TRBJ1-2; 8 positions agree with TRBD1. The CDR3 is 14 amino acids. The V gene end was trimmed by 6 bases and the J gene end by 4 bases; junction bases not matched to a gene: 7. CDR1 SNHLY and CDR2 FYNNEI come from the germline V gene. Here the CDR3 reads CASSAGGGGYGYTF. The CDR3 DNA sequence: TGTGCCAGCAGCGCAGGGGGCGGAGGCTATGGCTACACCTTC. The whole variable domain, filled in from reference TRBV2 and TRBJ1-2, reads EPEVTQTPSHQVTQMGQEVILRCVPISNHLYFYWYRQILGQKVEFLVSFYNNEISEKSEIFDDQFSVERPDGSNFTLKIRSTKLEDSAMYFCASSAGGGGYGYTFGSGTRLTVV.

The V call is TRBV5-1, the J call TRBJ2-1; tentatively, D is TRBD1 (6 bases). The V end lost 4 bases, the J end lost 0 bases, and 11 bases lay between the germline ends. The CDR3 has 15 amino acids. Germline CDR1 is SGHRS and CDR2 is YFSETQ. CDR3: CASSPQGYSYNEQFF. The CDR3, as DNA: TGCGCCAGCAGCCCACAGGGTTACTCCTACAATGAGCAGTTCTTC. Drawing the rest from reference TRBV5-1 and TRBJ2-1, the complete variable domain is KAGVTQTPRYLIKTRGQQVTLSCSPISGHRSVSWYQQTPGQGLQFLFEYFSETQRNKGNFPGRFSGRQFSNSRSEMNVSTLELGDSALYLCASSPQGYSYNEQFFGPGTRLTVL.

The chain links TRBV4-3 to TRBJ2-7; the match to TRBD1 covers 9 bases. The germline gives CDR1 LGHNA, CDR2 YSLEER. J gave up 2 bases and V 3 bases, and 8 bases lay outside the gene matches. CDR3 length: 16 amino acids. The DNA of the CDR3 is TGCGCCAGCAGCCACGATACTCGACAGGGGGCCTACGAGCAGTACTTC. The encoded protein is CASSHDTRQGAYEQYF.

In this sample, this clone turned up a few times. The chain carries TRBV6-1 and TRBJ1-6; D remains unclear. CDR1 MNHNS and CDR2 SASEGT come from the germline V gene. The CDR3 extends over 15 amino acids. Deletions cut 1 base from V and 3 bases from J, with 7 bases between. The DNA for the CDR3 is TGTGCCAGCAGTGAAGATGAGCTCTATAATTCACCCCTCCACTTT. This encodes CASSEDELYNSPLHF.

The sample holds one count of this clone. The chain couples TRBV5-4 to TRBJ1-2; TRBD1 might be the D (6 bases). The germline V and J ends were trimmed by 4 bases and 6 bases, with 13 bases remaining between them. The germline V gene has CDR1 SGHNT and CDR2 YYREEE (reference sequence). This CDR3 is 13 amino acids long. The CDR3 nucleotides read TGTGCCAGCAGCCCGGACAGCAGTAATGGCTACACCTTC. Its translation: CASSPDSSNGYTF.

DNA of the CDR3: TGTGCCAGTAGTCAGGGTTACGCCACTGAAGCTTTCTTT. Protein: CASSQGYATEAFF. The V and J genes are TRBV19 and TRBJ1-1; possibly TRBD1 for D (5 bases). CDR3 length equals 13 residues. Germline loops: CDR1 LNHDA, CDR2 SQIVND (reference sequence). V lost 5 bases, J lost 4 bases, and 11 bases lay in between.

The rearrangement joins TRBV25-1 to TRBJ1-1; 8 bases are a match to TRBD1. CDR3 size: 14 residues. Per the germline V gene, CDR1 is MGHDK and CDR2 is SYGVNS. V was pared by 3 bases and J by 4 bases, with 4 bases of the junction left unmatched. In DNA, the CDR3 is TGTGCCAGCAGTGATACCAGGGGGCTCACTGAAGCTTTCTTT. Its translation: CASSDTRGLTEAFF.

This chain uses TRBV7-9 with TRBJ2-1; 8 nucleotides agree with TRBD1. Germline CDR1 reads SEHNR; CDR2 reads FQNEAQ (reference sequence). CDR3 length: 16 residues. The V segment lost 4 bases and the J segment 3 bases; nucleotides outside the gene matches: 8. CDR3 residues: CASSYSGTGHYNEQFF. The CDR3 DNA is TGTGCCAGCAGCTACTCCGGGACAGGACACTACAATGAGCAGTTCTTC.

The V gene is TRBV6-6, the J gene TRBJ1-5; D may be TRBD1 (5 bases). The CDR3 sequence is 14 residues long. The V end lost 11 bases, the J end lost 0 bases, and 14 bases lay between the germline ends. Germline CDR1 reads MNHNY; CDR2 reads SVGAGI (reference sequence). In DNA, the CDR3 is TGTGCCGCGGGGCAGGGATATAGCAATCAGCCCCAGCATTTT. It yields the protein CAAGQGYSNQPQHF.